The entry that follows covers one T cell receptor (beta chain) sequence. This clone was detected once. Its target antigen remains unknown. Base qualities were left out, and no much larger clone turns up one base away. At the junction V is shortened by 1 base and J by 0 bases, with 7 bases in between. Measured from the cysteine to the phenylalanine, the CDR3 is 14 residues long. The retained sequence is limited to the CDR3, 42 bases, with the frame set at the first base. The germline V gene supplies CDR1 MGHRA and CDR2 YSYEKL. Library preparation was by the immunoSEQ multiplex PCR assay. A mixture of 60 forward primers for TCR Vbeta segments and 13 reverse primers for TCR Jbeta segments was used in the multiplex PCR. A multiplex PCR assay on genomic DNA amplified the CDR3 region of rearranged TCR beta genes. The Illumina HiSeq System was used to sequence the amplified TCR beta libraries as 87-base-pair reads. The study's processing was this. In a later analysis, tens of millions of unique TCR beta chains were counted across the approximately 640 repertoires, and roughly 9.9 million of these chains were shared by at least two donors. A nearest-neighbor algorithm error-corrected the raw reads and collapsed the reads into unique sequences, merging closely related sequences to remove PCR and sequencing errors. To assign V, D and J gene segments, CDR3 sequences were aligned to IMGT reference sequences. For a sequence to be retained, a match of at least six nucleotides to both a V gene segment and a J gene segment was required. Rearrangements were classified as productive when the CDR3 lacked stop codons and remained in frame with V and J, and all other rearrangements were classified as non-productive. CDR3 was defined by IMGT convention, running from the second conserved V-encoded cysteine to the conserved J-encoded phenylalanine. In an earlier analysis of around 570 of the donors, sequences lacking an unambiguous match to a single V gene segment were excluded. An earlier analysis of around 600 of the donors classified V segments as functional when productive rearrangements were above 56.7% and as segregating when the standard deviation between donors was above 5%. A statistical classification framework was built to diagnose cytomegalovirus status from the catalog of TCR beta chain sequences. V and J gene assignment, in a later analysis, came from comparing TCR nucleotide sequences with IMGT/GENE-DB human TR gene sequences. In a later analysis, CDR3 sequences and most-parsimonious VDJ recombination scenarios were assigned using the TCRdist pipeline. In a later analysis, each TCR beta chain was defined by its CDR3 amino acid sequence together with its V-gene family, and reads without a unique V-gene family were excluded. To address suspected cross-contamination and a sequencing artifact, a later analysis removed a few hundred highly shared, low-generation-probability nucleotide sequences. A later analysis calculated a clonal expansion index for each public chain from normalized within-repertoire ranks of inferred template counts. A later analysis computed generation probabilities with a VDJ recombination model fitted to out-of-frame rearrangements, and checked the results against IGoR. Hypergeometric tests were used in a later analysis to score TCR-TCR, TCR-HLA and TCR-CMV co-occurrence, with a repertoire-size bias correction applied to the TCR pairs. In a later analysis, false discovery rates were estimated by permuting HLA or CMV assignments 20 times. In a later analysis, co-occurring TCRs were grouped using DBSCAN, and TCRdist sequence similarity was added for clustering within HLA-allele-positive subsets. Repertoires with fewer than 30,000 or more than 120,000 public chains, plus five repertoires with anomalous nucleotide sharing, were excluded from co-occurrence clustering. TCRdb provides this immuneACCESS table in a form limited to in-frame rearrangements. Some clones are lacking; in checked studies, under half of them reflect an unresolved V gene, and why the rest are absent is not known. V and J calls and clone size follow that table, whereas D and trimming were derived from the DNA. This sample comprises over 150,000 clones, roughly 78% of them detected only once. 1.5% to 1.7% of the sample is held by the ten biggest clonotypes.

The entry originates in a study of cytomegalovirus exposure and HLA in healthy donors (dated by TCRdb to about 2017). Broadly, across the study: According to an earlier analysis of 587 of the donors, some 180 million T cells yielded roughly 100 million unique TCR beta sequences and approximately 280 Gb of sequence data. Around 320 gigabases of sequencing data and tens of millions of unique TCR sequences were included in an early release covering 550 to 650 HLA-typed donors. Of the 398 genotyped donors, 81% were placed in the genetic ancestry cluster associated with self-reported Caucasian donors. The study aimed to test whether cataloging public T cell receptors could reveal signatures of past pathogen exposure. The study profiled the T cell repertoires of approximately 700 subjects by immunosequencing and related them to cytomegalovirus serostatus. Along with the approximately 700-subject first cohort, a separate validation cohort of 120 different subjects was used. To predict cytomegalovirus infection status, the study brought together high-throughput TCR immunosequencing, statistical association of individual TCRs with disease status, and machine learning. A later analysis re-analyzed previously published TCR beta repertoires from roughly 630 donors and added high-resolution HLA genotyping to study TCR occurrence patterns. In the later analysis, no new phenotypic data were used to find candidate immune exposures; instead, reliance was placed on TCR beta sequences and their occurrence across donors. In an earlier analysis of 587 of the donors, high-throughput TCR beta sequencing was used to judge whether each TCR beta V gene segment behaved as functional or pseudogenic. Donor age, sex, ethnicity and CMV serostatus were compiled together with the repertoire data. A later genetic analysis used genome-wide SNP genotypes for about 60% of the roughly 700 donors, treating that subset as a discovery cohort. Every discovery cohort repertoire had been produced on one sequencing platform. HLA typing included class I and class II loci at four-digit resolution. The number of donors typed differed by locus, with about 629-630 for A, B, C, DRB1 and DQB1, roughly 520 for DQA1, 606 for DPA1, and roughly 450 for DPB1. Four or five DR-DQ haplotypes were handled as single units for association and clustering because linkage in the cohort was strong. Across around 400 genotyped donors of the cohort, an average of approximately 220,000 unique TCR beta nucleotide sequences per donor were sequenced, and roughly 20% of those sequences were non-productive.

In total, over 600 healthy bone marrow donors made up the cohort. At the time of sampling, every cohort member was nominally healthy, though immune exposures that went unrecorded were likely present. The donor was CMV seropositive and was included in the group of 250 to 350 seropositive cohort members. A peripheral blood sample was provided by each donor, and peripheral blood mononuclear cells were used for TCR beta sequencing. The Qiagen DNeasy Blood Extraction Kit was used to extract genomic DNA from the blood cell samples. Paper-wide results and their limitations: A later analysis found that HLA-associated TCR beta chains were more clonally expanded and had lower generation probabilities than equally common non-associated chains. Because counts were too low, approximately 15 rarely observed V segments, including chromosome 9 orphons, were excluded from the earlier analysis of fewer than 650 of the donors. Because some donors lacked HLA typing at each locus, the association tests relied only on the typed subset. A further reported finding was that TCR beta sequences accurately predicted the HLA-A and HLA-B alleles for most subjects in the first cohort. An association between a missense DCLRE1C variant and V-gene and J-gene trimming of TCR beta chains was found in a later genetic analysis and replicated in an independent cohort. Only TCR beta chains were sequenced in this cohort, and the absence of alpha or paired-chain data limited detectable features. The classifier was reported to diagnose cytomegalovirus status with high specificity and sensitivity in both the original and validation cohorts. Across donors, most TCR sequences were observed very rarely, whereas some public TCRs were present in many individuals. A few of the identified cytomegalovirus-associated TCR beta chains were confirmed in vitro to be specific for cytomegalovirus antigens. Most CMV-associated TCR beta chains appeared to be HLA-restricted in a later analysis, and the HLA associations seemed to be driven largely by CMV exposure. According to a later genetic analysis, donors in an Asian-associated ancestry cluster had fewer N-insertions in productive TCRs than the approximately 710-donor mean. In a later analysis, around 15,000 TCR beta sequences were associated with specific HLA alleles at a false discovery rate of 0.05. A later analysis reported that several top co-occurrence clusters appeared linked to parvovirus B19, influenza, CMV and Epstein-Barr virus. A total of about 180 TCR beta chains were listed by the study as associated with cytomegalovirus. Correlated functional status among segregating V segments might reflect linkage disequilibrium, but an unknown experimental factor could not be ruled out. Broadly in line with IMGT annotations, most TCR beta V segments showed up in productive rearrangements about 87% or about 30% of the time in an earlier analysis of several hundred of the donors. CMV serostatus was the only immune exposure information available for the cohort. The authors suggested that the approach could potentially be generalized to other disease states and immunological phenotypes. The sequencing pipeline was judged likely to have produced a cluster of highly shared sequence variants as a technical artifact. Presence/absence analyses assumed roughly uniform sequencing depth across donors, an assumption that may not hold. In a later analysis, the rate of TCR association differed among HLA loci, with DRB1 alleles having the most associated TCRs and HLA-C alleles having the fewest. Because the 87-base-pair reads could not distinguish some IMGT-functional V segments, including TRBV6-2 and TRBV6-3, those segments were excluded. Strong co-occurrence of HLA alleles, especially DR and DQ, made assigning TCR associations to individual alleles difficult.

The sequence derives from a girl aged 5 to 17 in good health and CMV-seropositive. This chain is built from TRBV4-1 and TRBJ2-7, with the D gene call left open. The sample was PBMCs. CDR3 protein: CASSQVQASYEQYF. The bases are TGCGCCAGCAGCCAAGTTCAGGCCTCCTACGAGCAGTACTTC.